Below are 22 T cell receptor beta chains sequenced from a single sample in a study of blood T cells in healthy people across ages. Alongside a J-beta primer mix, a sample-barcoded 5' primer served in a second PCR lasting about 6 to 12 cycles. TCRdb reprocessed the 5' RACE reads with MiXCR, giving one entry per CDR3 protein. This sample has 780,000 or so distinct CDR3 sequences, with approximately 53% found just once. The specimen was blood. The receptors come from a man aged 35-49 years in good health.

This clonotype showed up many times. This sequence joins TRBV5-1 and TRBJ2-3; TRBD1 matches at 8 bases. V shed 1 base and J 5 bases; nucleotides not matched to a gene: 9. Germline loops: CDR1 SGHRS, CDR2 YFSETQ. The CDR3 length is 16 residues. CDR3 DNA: TGCGCCAGCAGCTTGAACGGACAGGGAAAAGGAGATACGCAGTATTTT. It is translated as CASSLNGQGKGDTQYF.

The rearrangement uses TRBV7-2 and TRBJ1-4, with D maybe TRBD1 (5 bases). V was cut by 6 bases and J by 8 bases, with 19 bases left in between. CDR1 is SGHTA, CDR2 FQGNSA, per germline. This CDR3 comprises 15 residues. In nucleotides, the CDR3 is TGTGCCAGCAGTAGAAGTGGGGGGTTGGAAGAAAAACTGTTTTTT. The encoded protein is CASSRSGGLEEKLFF.

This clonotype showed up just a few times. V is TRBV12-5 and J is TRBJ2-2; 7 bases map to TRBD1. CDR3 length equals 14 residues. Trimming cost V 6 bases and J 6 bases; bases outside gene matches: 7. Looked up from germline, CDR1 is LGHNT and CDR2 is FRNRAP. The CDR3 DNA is TGTGCTAGTGGCCAGACAGGGCGGGCCGGGGAGCTGTTTTTT. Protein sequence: CASGQTGRAGELFF.

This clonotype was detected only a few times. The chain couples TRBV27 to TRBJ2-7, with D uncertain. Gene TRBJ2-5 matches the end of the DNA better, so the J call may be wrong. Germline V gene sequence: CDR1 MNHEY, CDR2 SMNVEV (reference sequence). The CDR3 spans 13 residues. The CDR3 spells CASSLRSGETQYF. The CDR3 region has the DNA TGTGCCAGCAGTTTGAGGAGTGGAGAGACCCAGTACTTC.

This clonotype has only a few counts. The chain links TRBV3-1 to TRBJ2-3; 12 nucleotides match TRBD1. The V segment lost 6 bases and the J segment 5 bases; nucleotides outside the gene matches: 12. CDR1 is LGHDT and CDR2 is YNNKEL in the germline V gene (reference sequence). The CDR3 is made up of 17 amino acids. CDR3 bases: TGTGCCAGCAGTCCCAACCGGGACAGGGGGCAAAAAGATACGCAGTATTTT. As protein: CASSPNRDRGQKDTQYF.

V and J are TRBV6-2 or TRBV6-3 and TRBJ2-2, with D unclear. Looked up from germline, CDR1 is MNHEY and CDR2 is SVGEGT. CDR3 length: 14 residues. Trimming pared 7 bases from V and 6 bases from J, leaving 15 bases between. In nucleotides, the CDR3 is TGTGCCAGCACCCGACTCGAGAGACCCGGGGAGCTGTTTTTT. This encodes CASTRLERPGELFF.

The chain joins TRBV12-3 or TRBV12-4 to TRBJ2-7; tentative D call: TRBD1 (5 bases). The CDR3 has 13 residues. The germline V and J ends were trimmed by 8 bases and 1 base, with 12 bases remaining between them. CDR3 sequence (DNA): TGTGCCAGCTTTGCATCAGGGTCCTACGAGCAGTACTTC. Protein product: CASFASGSYEQYF.

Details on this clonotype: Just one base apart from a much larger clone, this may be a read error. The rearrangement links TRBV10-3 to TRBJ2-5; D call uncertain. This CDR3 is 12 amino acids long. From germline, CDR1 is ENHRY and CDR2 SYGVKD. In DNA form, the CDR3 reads TGTGCCGTCAGTGACCCCGGGGAGACCCAGTACTTC. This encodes CAVSDPGETQYF.

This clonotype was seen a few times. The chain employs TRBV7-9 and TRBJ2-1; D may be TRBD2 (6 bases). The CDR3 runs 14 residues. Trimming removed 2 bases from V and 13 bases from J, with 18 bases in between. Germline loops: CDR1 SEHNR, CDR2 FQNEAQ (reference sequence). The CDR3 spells CASSLSKLRTNQFF. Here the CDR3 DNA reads TGTGCCAGCAGCTTATCTAAATTAAGGACTAATCAGTTCTTC.

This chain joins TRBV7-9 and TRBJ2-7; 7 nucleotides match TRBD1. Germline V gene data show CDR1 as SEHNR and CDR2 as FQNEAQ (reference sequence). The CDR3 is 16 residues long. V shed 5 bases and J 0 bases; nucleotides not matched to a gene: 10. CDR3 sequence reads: CASSPRTGRSSYEQYF. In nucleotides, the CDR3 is TGTGCCAGCAGCCCCCGGACAGGCCGGAGCTCCTACGAGCAGTACTTC.

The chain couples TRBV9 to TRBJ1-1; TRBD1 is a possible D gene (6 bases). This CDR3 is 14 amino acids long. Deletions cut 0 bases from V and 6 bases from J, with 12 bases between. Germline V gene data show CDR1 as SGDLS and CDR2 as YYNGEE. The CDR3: CASSVVLGAAEAFF. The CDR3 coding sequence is TGTGCCAGCAGCGTAGTACTGGGGGCCGCTGAAGCTTTCTTT.

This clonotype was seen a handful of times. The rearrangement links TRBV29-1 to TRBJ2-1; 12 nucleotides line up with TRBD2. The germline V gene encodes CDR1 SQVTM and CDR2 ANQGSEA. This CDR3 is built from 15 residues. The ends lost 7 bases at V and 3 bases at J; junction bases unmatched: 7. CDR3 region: CSGGRTSGVYNEQFF. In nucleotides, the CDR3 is TGCAGCGGAGGAAGGACTAGCGGGGTCTACAATGAGCAGTTCTTC.

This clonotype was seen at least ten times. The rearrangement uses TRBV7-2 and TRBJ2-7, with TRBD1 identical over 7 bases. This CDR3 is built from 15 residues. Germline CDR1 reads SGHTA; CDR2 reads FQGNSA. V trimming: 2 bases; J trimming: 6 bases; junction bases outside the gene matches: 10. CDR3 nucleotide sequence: TGTGCCAGCAGCTTACCCTCGGGACAGACCAGCGAGCAGTACTTC. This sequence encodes CASSLPSGQTSEQYF.

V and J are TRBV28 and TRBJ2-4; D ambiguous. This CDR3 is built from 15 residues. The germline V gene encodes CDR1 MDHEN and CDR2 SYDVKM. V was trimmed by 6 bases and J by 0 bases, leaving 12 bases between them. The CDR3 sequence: CASSPRHLAKNIQYF. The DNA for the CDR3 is TGTGCCAGCAGCCCCCGACATCTAGCCAAAAACATTCAGTACTTC.

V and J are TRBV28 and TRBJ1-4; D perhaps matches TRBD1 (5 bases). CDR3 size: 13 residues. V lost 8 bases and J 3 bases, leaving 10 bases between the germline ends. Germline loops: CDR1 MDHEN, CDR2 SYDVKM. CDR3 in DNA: TGTGCCAGCCGGGGGTACTCTAATGAAAAACTGTTTTTT. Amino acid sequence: CASRGYSNEKLFF. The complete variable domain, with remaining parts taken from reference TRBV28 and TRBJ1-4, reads DVKVTQSSRYLVKRTGEKVFLECVQDMDHENMFWYRQDPGLGLRLIYFSYDVKMKEKGDIPEGYSVSREKKERFSLILESASTNQTSMYLCASRGYSNEKLFFGSGTQLSVL.

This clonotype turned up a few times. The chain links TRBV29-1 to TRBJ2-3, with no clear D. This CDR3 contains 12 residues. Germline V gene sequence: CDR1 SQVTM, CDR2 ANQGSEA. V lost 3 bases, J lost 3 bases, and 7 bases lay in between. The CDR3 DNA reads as TGCAGCGTTGATAGCAGTACAGATACGCAGTATTTT. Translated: CSVDSSTDTQYF.

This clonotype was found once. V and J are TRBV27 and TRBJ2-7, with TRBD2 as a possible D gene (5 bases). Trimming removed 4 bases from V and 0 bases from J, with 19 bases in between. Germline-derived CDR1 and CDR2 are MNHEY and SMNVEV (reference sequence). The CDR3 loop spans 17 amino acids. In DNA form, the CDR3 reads TGTGCCAGCAGTTCGACCTCCCGCGGGTGGAGCTCCTACGAGCAGTACTTC. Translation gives CASSSTSRGWSSYEQYF.

CDR3 region: CASSQGLTNTDTQYF. The DNA of the CDR3 is TGCGCCAGCAGCCAGGGACTAACAAACACAGATACGCAGTATTTT. This chain uses TRBV5-1 with TRBJ2-3; 7 nucleotides line up with TRBD2. The CDR3 is 15 amino acids. After removal of 4 bases from V and 2 bases from J, the junction contained 7 bases not matched to a gene. Germline assignment: CDR1 SGHRS and CDR2 YFSETQ. The whole variable domain, filled in from reference TRBV5-1 and TRBJ2-3, reads KAGVTQTPRYLIKTRGQQVTLSCSPISGHRSVSWYQQTPGQGLQFLFEYFSETQRNKGNFPGRFSGRQFSNSRSEMNVSTLELGDSALYLCASSQGLTNTDTQYFGPGTRLTVL.

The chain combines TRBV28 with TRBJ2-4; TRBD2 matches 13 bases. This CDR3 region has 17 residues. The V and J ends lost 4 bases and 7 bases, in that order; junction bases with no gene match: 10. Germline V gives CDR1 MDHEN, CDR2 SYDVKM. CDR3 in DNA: TGTGCCAGCAGTTCTCGAAGGGCGACTAGCGGGGGGAACATTCAGTACTTC. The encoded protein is CASSSRRATSGGNIQYF.

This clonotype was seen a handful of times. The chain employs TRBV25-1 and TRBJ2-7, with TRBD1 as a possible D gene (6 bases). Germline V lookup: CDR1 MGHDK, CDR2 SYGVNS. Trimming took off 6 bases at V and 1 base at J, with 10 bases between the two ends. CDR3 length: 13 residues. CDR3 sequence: CASRRGQSYEQYF. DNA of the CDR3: TGTGCCAGCAGGAGAGGACAGTCCTACGAGCAGTACTTC.

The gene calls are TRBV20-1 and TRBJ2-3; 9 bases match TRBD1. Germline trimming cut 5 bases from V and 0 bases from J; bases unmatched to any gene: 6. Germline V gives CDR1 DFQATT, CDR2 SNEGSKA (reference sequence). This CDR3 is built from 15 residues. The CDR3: CSADPDRGSTDTQYF. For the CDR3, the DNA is TGCAGTGCTGACCCGGACAGGGGAAGCACAGATACGCAGTATTTT.

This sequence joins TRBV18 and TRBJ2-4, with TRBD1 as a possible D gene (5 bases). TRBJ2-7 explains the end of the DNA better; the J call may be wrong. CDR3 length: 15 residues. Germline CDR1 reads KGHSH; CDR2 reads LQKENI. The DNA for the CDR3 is TGTGCCAGCTCACCGGGTGGAAGGGGATCGTACGAGCAGTACTTC. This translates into CASSPGGRGSYEQYF.